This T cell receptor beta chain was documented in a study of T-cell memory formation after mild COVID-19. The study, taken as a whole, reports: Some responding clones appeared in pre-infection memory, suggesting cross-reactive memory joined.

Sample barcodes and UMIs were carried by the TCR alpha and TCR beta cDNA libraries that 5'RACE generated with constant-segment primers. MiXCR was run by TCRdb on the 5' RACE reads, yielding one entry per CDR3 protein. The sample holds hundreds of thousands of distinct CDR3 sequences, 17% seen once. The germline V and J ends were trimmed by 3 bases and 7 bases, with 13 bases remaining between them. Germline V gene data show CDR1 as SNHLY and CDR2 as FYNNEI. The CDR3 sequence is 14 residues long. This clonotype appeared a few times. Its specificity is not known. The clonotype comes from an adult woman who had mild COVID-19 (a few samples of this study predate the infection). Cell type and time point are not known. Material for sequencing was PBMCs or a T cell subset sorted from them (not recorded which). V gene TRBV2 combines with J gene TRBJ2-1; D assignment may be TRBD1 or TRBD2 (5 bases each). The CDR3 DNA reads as TGTGCCAGCAGTGAGGGACGGGTCGGGAATGAGCAGTTCTTC. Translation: CASSEGRVGNEQFF.